Shown below are 25 T cell receptor beta chains from a single sample sequenced in a study of shared clonotypes between healthy human individuals. Profiled with immunoSEQ multiplex PCR; TCRdb holds only in-frame clones, not every one. Among fewer than 850,000 clones listed, roughly 78% were seen once. The specimen was memory CD4+ T cells sorted from blood. The sample's subset: CD45RA-negative fraction. The receptors stem from a woman in her 30s in good health.

In the case of this clone: The junction does not match germline at one end; this may be a read error. The J gene is TRBJ2-7, the V gene TRBV7-9; 13 positions match TRBD2. CDR1 is SEHNR and CDR2 is FQNEAQ in the germline V gene (reference sequence). This CDR3 contains 18 residues. The CDR3 region is CASSSFTSGRALSHEQYF. The CDR3 nucleotides are TGTGCCAGCAGCTCCTTTACTAGCGGGAGGGCCCTCTCCCACGAGCAGTACTTC.

This chain uses TRBV7-3 with TRBJ2-1; TRBD2 agrees at 8 bases. Germline trimming cut 5 bases from V and 8 bases from J; bases unmatched to any gene: 14. The CDR3 is 16 residues long. Per the germline V gene, CDR1 is SGHTA and CDR2 is FQGTGA. The CDR3 nucleotides read TGTGCCAGCAGCGGTTCAGCGGGAGAAGGGACGGATGAGCAGTTCTTC. This sequence encodes CASSGSAGEGTDEQFF.

The chain recombines TRBV5-1 with TRBJ2-7; D is tentatively TRBD1 or TRBD2 (7 bases each). This CDR3 is built from 15 residues. The V end was cut by 4 bases, the J end by 5 bases, with 19 bases between. The germline V gene encodes CDR1 SGHRS and CDR2 YFSETQ. The CDR3 DNA reads as TGCGCCAGCAGCCGGGGAGGGACAGTAAGAGACGAGCAGTACTTC. Its translation is CASSRGGTVRDEQYF.

A word on this clone: Just one base apart from a much larger clone, this may be a read error. This sample includes further DNA sequences coding for the same CDR3. The chain uses TRBV11-1 and TRBJ2-7; TRBD2 aligns across 7 bases. Trimming took 5 bases from V and 1 from J; bases not matched to a gene: 5. The CDR3 totals 14 residues. From germline, CDR1 is SGHAT and CDR2 FQDESV (reference sequence). CDR3 in DNA: TGTGCCAGCAGCCCACAGCGGGATTCCTACGAGCAGTACTTC. Amino acids: CASSPQRDSYEQYF.

The rearrangement joins TRBV4-2 to TRBJ2-1; 12 bases align to TRBD2. After removal of 3 bases from V and 0 bases from J, the junction contained 6 bases not matched to a gene. The germline V gene encodes CDR1 LGHNA and CDR2 YNFKEQ. This CDR3 has 18 amino acids. Here the CDR3 reads CASSQSLAGGHSYNEQFF. The CDR3 bases are TGTGCCAGCAGCCAGTCCCTAGCGGGAGGGCACTCCTACAATGAGCAGTTCTTC.

This clone was counted between two and nine times. This sequence joins TRBV19 and TRBJ2-7; 7 nucleotides align to TRBD2. Trimming removed 7 bases from V and 2 bases from J; junction bases left unmatched: 8. The CDR3 consists of 14 residues. Germline V gene sequence: CDR1 LNHDA, CDR2 SQIVND (reference sequence). The CDR3 nucleotides read TGTGCCAGTACCCAGGGAGGGAGAACCTACGAGCAGTACTTC. Translated: CASTQGGRTYEQYF.

This clone came up a few times. CDR3 sequence reads: CASSWETGIMNTEAFF. The CDR3, as DNA: TGCGCCAGCAGCTGGGAGACAGGGATCATGAACACTGAAGCTTTCTTT. The V call is TRBV5-1, the J call TRBJ1-1; 7 bases map to TRBD1. Germline CDR1 SGHRS, CDR2 YFSETQ. The length of the CDR3 is 16 residues. Trimming at V came to 3 bases and at J to 0 bases, leaving 8 bases not matched to a gene.

The V and J genes are TRBV23-1 and TRBJ2-2; a weak D match, TRBD2 (5 bases). TRBV23-1 is identified as an open reading frame with a role that is uncertain. This CDR3 is 13 amino acids long. Trimming took 3 bases from V and 6 from J, leaving 8 bases between them. The chain's CDR3 is CASSQRVPGELFF. The CDR3 DNA reads as TGCGCCAGCAGTCAGAGGGTACCCGGGGAGCTGTTTTTT.

V is TRBV28 and J is TRBJ2-2; a weak D match, TRBD1 (5 bases). Germline V gene lookup returns CDR1 MDHEN and CDR2 SYDVKM. V shed 4 bases and J shed 2 bases, with 17 bases lying between them. The CDR3 runs to 17 residues. The CDR3 coding sequence is TGTGCCAGCAGTTACGACAGACTCCAAATAAACACCGGGGAGCTGTTTTTT. Amino acids: CASSYDRLQINTGELFF.

The V call is TRBV6-4, the J call TRBJ2-6, with TRBD1 identical over 11 bases. CDR1 and CDR2 (germline): MRHNA, SNTAGT. J lost 2 bases, V lost 7 bases, and 1 base had no gene match. The CDR3 extends over 15 amino acids. CDR3 nucleotide sequence: TGTGCCAGCACGGACAGGGGGCCTGGGGCCAACGTCCTGACTTTC. This codes for CASTDRGPGANVLTF.

The rearrangement links TRBV5-1 to TRBJ2-7, with D maybe TRBD1 (5 bases). The CDR3 totals 13 residues. The germline CDR1 and CDR2 sequences are SGHRS and YFSETQ. V shed 1 base and J shed 6 bases, with 11 bases lying between them. The CDR3 sequence: CASSLYQGIEQYF. The CDR3 DNA reads TGCGCCAGCAGCTTGTATCAGGGCATCGAGCAGTACTTC.

The gene calls are TRBV5-1 and TRBJ2-3; D may correspond to TRBD1 or TRBD2 (5 bases each). Trimming pared 4 bases from V and 2 bases from J, leaving 14 bases between. The CDR3 sequence is 15 residues long. The germline gives CDR1 SGHRS, CDR2 YFSETQ. CDR3 residues: CASSPARGSTDTQYF. Here the CDR3 DNA reads TGCGCCAGCAGCCCGGCGAGGGGATCCACAGATACGCAGTATTTT. Using reference TRBV5-1 and TRBJ2-3 for the parts outside the CDR3, the full variable domain is KAGVTQTPRYLIKTRGQQVTLSCSPISGHRSVSWYQQTPGQGLQFLFEYFSETQRNKGNFPGRFSGRQFSNSRSEMNVSTLELGDSALYLCASSPARGSTDTQYFGPGTRLTVL.

The chain is built from TRBV14 and TRBJ1-1; D may be TRBD1 (5 bases). Germline V lookup: CDR1 SGHDN, CDR2 FVKESK. CDR3 length equals 14 residues. V dropped 4 bases and J dropped 0 bases, with 9 bases sitting between them. The CDR3 sequence is CASSRQRMNTEAFF. The CDR3 nucleotides are TGTGCCAGCAGCCGACAGAGGATGAACACTGAAGCTTTCTTT.

The rearrangement joins TRBV27 to TRBJ1-2; weak D call: TRBD1 (6 bases). V was pared by 2 bases and J by 6 bases, with 13 bases between. The CDR3 is 14 amino acids. In germline, CDR1 is MNHEY, CDR2 SMNVEV (reference sequence). This CDR3 is CASSLRGAYHGYTF. CDR3 bases: TGTGCCAGCAGTTTACGGGGGGCGTATCATGGCTACACCTTC.

This clone was observed a few times. The chain carries TRBV18 and TRBJ2-1; 8 bases are a match to TRBD2. CDR1 is KGHSH and CDR2 is LQKENI in the germline V gene. CDR3 length equals 16 residues. V trimming: 1 base; J trimming: 5 bases; junction bases outside the gene matches: 7. The CDR3 bases are TGTGCCAGCTCACCACAAAGCGGGAGAATCGACAATGAGCAGTTCTTC. This sequence encodes CASSPQSGRIDNEQFF.

The rearrangement uses TRBV5-1 and TRBJ2-7; TRBD1 is a possible D gene (6 bases). Looked up from germline, CDR1 is SGHRS and CDR2 is YFSETQ. The CDR3 loop spans 13 amino acids. The ends were cut back, 4 bases at V and 5 bases at J, with 13 bases in the middle. The CDR3 sequence is CASSQRGGDEQYF. CDR3 nucleotide sequence: TGCGCCAGCAGCCAAAGAGGGGGAGACGAGCAGTACTTC.

The CDR3 here is CAWSPPGSMNTEAFF. CDR3 coding DNA: TGTGCCTGGAGTCCCCCCGGAAGCATGAACACTGAAGCTTTCTTT. The rearrangement joins TRBV30 to TRBJ1-1; D is ambiguous. Per the germline V gene, CDR1 is GTSNPN and CDR2 is SVGIG (reference sequence). V gave up 2 bases and J gave up 0 bases, with 13 bases separating them. The CDR3 is 15 residues long.

The genes are TRBV27 and TRBJ2-7; TRBD2 aligns across 7 bases. There are 16 residues in the CDR3. J lost 2 bases, V lost 3 bases, and 10 bases had no gene match. The V gene's germline CDR1 is MNHEY and CDR2 SMNVEV (reference sequence). The CDR3: CASSFSFGGSTYEQYF. Here the CDR3 DNA reads TGTGCCAGCAGTTTTTCTTTCGGCGGGAGTACCTACGAGCAGTACTTC.

The genes are TRBV20-1 and TRBJ2-7; D is unresolved. Germline V lookup: CDR1 DFQATT, CDR2 SNEGSKA (reference sequence). The CDR3 covers 11 residues. Trimming took off 6 bases at V and 4 bases at J, with 10 bases between the two ends. The CDR3 region has the DNA TGCAGTGCGACGGCCGCGTACGAGCAGTACTTC. Translated: CSATAAYEQYF.

V gene TRBV30 combines with J gene TRBJ1-5; 10 positions match TRBD1. This CDR3 has 14 residues. Germline V gives CDR1 GTSNPN, CDR2 SVGIG (reference sequence). The trim removed 2 bases at V and 6 bases at J, leaving 4 bases unmatched. The CDR3 protein is CAWSRDRGGQPQHF. The CDR3 nucleotides are TGTGCCTGGAGTCGGGACAGGGGCGGTCAGCCCCAGCATTTT.

The chain recombines TRBV6-1 with TRBJ2-5; D not resolved. V lost 4 bases and J 5 bases, leaving 11 bases between the germline ends. CDR3 length: 13 amino acids. Looked up from germline, CDR1 is MNHNS and CDR2 is SASEGT. The CDR3 coding sequence is TGTGCCAGCAGTGTGGGGATTAGGGAGACCCAGTACTTC. Translated: CASSVGIRETQYF.

The chain links TRBV5-6 to TRBJ2-7; tentative D call: TRBD1 (6 bases). The CDR3 covers 16 residues. From germline, CDR1 is SGHDT and CDR2 YYEEEE. Trimming left V 0 bases short and J 0 bases short, with 13 bases between. The CDR3 DNA reads as TGTGCCAGCAGCTTGGGCCCCGACAGGAGCTCCTACGAGCAGTACTTC. It codes for CASSLGPDRSSYEQYF.

The genes are TRBV5-1 and TRBJ2-5, with D tentatively TRBD1 (5 bases). V lost 4 bases to trimming and J lost 1 base, with 8 bases between them. The germline V gene has CDR1 SGHRS and CDR2 YFSETQ. The CDR3 totals 13 residues. Here the CDR3 reads CASSRQSQETQYF. CDR3 nucleotides: TGCGCCAGCAGCAGACAGTCCCAAGAGACCCAGTACTTC.

CDR3 in DNA: TGTGCCAGCAGTGGGGCCGTTGGGCCAGGGGCCAACGTCCTGACTTTC. It is translated as CASSGAVGPGANVLTF. The chain recombines TRBV25-1 with TRBJ2-6; unclear D gene. The germline V gene encodes CDR1 MGHDK and CDR2 SYGVNS. The V gene lost 4 bases and the J gene lost 4 bases, with 14 bases spanning the gap. CDR3 length equals 16 residues.

This clone was detected ten times or more. The rearrangement uses TRBV14 and TRBJ2-5; 7 positions match TRBD2. The germline V gene has CDR1 SGHDN and CDR2 FVKESK. V was pared by 3 bases and J by 5 bases, with 24 bases of the junction left unmatched. There are 20 residues in the CDR3. Here the CDR3 DNA reads TGTGCCAGCAGCCATTTCTCCCACCTAGCGGAGGTAAGAAAGGAGGAGACCCAGTACTTC. Encoded protein: CASSHFSHLAEVRKEETQYF.